This T cell receptor (beta chain) was documented in a study of early T cells in non-severe SARS-CoV-2 infection. Study-wide context: Sequencing was performed on bulk RNA from unsorted whole blood, leaving chains unpaired. General study points: Matching with VDJdb favored anti-spike CD8 responses (missing private and CD4 specificities).

Worth noting for this clonotype: Its target is unknown.

Attachment of unique molecular identifiers was made to individual cDNA molecules. TCRdb fed the 5' RACE reads into MiXCR, producing one record per CDR3 protein. The sample has 90,000 to 100,000 distinct CDR3 sequences; roughly 13% are singletons. The germline V gene encodes CDR1 SGHRS and CDR2 YFSETQ. The CDR3 totals 15 residues. V lost 0 bases to trimming and J lost 1 base, with 10 bases between them. The clonotype comes from an adult who was a healthcare worker with PCR-confirmed SARS-CoV-2 infection or an uninfected control (not recorded which). The sequenced sample was whole blood. The chain combines TRBV5-1 with TRBJ2-5, with D perhaps matching TRBD2 (6 bases). CDR3 DNA: TGCGCCAGCAGCTTGGCTGCGGGGCGCCAAGAGACCCAGTACTTC. Residues: CASSLAAGRQETQYF.